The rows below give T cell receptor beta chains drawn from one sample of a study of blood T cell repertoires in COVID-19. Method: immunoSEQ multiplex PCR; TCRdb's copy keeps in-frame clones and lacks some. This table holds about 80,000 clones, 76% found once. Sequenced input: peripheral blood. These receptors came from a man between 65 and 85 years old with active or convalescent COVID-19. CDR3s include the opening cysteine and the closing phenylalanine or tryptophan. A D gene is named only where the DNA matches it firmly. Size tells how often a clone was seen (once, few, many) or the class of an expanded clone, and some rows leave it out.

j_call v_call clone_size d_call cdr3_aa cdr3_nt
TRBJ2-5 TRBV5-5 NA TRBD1 CASSLGTGVVETQYF TGTGCCAGCAGCTTAGGGACAGGGGTTGTCGAGACCCAGTACTTC
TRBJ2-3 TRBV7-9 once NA CASSFSSGTGPTDTQYF TGTGCCAGCAGCTTTTCCTCCGGGACTGGACCCACAGATACGCAGTATTTT
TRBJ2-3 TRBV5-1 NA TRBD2 CASSSERGAVTQYF TGCGCCAGCAGCTCCGAGCGGGGCGCAGTTACGCAGTATTTT
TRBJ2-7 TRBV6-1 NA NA CASSEAPGSYEQYF TGTGCCAGCAGTGAAGCTCCGGGATCCTACGAGCAGTACTTC
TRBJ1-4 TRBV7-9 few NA CASTLAGHNEKLFF TGTGCCAGCACTTTGGCGGGCCATAATGAAAAACTGTTTTTT
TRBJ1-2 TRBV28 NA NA CAIHPAPDSYGYTF TGTGCCATCCACCCCGCCCCGGACAGCTATGGCTACACCTTC
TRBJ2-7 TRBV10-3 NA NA CAISDETVSSYEQYF TGTGCCATCAGTGATGAGACAGTGTCCTCCTACGAGCAGTACTTC
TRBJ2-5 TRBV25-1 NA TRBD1 CASSALTGVGTQYF TGTGCCAGCAGTGCCTTGACAGGGGTTGGGACCCAGTACTTC
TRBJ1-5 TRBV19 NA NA CASSSTQGGQPQHF TGTGCCAGTAGTAGTACACAGGGTGGGCAGCCCCAGCATTTT
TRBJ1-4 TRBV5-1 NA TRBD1 CASSIQGQPNEKLFF TGCGCCAGCAGCATCCAGGGACAGCCAAATGAAAAACTGTTTTTT
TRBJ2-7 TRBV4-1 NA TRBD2 CASRQTSGGNEQYF TGCGCCAGCAGACAGACTAGCGGGGGCAACGAGCAGTACTTC
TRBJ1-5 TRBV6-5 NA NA CASNTGVYQPQHF TGTGCCAGCAATACGGGGGTTTACCAGCCCCAGCATTTT
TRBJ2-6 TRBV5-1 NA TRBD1 CASSLPRTGVGANVLTF TGCGCCAGCAGCCTCCCCAGGACAGGGGTAGGGGCCAACGTCCTGACTTTC
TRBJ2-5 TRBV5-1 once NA CASSLTGTPQETQYF TGCGCCAGCAGCTTGACCGGGACTCCCCAAGAGACCCAGTACTTC
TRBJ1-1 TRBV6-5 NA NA CASSYIEAFF TGTGCCAGCAGTTATATTGAAGCTTTCTTT
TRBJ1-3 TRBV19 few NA CASAEAFGNTIYF TGTGCCTCAGCGGAAGCTTTTGGAAACACCATATATTTT
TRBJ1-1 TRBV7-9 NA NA CASSLGVAWDTEAFF TGTGCCAGCAGCTTAGGGGTAGCATGGGACACTGAAGCTTTCTTT
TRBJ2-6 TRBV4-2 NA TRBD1 CASSQTGQISSGANVLTF TGTGCCAGCAGCCAGACGGGACAGATAAGCTCTGGGGCCAACGTCCTGACTTTC
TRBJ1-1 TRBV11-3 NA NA CASSLVGGMNTEAFF TGTGCCAGCAGCTTAGTGGGGGGGATGAACACTGAAGCTTTCTTT
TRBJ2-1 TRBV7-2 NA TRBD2 CASGISGGAKDNEQFF TGTGCCAGCGGGATTAGCGGGGGGGCAAAGGACAATGAGCAGTTCTTC
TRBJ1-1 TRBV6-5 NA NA CASSPPGGSNTEAFF TGTGCCAGCAGTCCCCCGGGTGGCAGTAACACTGAAGCTTTCTTT
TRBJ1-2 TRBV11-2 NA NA CASSLGPANYGYTF TGTGCCAGCAGCTTAGGCCCAGCTAACTATGGCTACACCTTC
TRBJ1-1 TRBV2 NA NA CASSEALLGSEAFF TGTGCCAGCAGTGAAGCGCTTCTAGGGAGTGAAGCTTTCTTT
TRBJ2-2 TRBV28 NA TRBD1 CASSLTGQGNGGELFF TGTGCCAGCAGTCTCACCGGACAGGGGAATGGCGGGGAGCTGTTTTTT
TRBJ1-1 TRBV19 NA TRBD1 CASSIGTGGKAFF TGTGCCAGTAGTATTGGGACAGGGGGGAAAGCTTTCTTT
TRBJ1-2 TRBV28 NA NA CASSLQGGYTF TGTGCCAGCAGTTTACAGGGGGGCTACACCTTC
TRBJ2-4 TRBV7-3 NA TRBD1 CASSPQGFKNIQYF TGTGCCAGCAGCCCACAGGGGTTCAAAAACATTCAGTACTTC
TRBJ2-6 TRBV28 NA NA CASRTPSSGANVLTF TGTGCCAGCAGAACCCCTAGCTCTGGGGCCAACGTCCTGACTTTC
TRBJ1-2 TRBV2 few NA CASRGAWDYGYTF TGTGCCAGCAGGGGGGCATGGGACTATGGCTACACCTTC
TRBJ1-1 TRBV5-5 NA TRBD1 CASSFQQGYTEAFF TGTGCCAGCAGCTTCCAACAGGGGTACACTGAAGCTTTCTTT
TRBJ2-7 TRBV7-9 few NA CASSLTSGEQYF TGTGCCAGCAGCTTAACTTCGGGAGAGCAGTACTTC
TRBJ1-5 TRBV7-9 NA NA CASSLGEISNQPQHF TGTGCCAGCAGCTTAGGAGAGATTAGCAATCAGCCCCAGCATTTT
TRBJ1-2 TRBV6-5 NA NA CASSFGGAGSYGYTF TGTGCCAGCAGTTTCGGGGGGGCAGGGAGCTATGGCTACACCTTC
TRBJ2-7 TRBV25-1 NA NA CASTQGGAYEQYF TGTGCCAGCACTCAGGGCGGGGCCTACGAGCAGTACTTC
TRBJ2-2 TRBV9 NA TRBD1 CASSSRTGINTGELFF TGTGCCAGCAGCTCCCGGACAGGGATCAACACCGGGGAGCTGTTTTTT